The 10 T cell receptor beta chains below all came from one sample that was sequenced in a study of blood T cell repertoires in COVID-19. This table comes from immunoSEQ multiplex PCR, and its TCRdb copy is limited to in-frame clones, with some not included. The sample holds 110,000 to 150,000 clones, 65% to 90% seen once. The sequenced sample was peripheral blood. Source of these receptors: a man aged 50-60 years with acute or convalescent COVID-19.

The chain couples TRBV14 to TRBJ2-1; 9 bases align to TRBD2. With 1 base clipped from V and 6 bases from J, the junction kept 7 bases outside the gene matches. This CDR3 is built from 16 residues. Germline CDR1 reads SGHDN; CDR2 reads FVKESK. The CDR3 here is CASSQAGLARGNEQFF. The CDR3 nucleotides read TGTGCCAGCAGCCAAGCCGGACTAGCGAGGGGCAATGAGCAGTTCTTC.

V gene TRBV5-1 combines with J gene TRBJ2-5, with 7 bases fitting TRBD1. The V gene's germline CDR1 is SGHRS and CDR2 YFSETQ. V lost 4 bases, J lost 2 bases, and 5 bases stayed unmatched. The CDR3 has 14 amino acids. The CDR3 coding sequence is TGCGCCAGCAGCCCCGGACAGGTTCAAGAGACCCAGTACTTC. The encoded protein is CASSPGQVQETQYF. Full variable domain (missing parts from reference TRBV5-1 and TRBJ2-5): KAGVTQTPRYLIKTRGQQVTLSCSPISGHRSVSWYQQTPGQGLQFLFEYFSETQRNKGNFPGRFSGRQFSNSRSEMNVSTLELGDSALYLCASSPGQVQETQYFGPGTRLLVL.

The chain carries TRBV28 and TRBJ2-4; 9 positions match TRBD1. The ends lost 5 bases at V and 8 bases at J; junction bases unmatched: 13. Germline V lookup: CDR1 MDHEN, CDR2 SYDVKM. The CDR3 is 16 amino acids. Here the CDR3 DNA reads TGTGCCAGCAGTCAACCCCGGGGACAGGGAACGGACATTCAGTACTTC. Its translation is CASSQPRGQGTDIQYF. Full variable domain (remainder filled in from reference TRBV28 and TRBJ2-4): DVKVTQSSRYLVKRTGEKVFLECVQDMDHENMFWYRQDPGLGLRLIYFSYDVKMKEKGDIPEGYSVSREKKERFSLILESASTNQTSMYLCASSQPRGQGTDIQYFGAGTRLSVL.

This chain joins TRBV3-1 (or the pseudogene TRBV3-2) and TRBJ2-5; 11 bases match TRBD2. Unmatched junction bases numbered 6, after V lost 2 bases and J lost 7 bases. CDR3 length: 15 amino acids. Germline V gene lookup returns CDR1 LGHDT and CDR2 YNNKEL (reference sequence). The CDR3 DNA sequence: TGTGCCAGCAGCCAACCTAGCGGGGGGCCGGGGACCCAGTACTTC. Residues: CASSQPSGGPGTQYF.

J is TRBJ1-2 and V is TRBV29-1; 8 bases are shared with TRBD1. Per the germline V gene, CDR1 is SQVTM and CDR2 is ANQGSEA. V lost 2 bases, J lost 3 bases, and 5 bases stayed unmatched. This CDR3 contains 14 residues. In DNA, the CDR3 is TGCAGCGTTGAATCAGGGGGCGCTGACTATGGCTACACCTTC. It is translated as CSVESGGADYGYTF.

For the CDR3, the DNA is TGCGCCAGCAGCTTGGTGCAGGGGTCGGGAAACACCATATATTTT. Its protein is CASSLVQGSGNTIYF. The V call is TRBV5-1, the J call TRBJ1-3, with D possibly matching TRBD1 (6 bases). The V and J ends lost 0 bases and 4 bases respectively, with 11 bases between them. CDR3 length equals 15 residues. Per the germline V gene, CDR1 is SGHRS and CDR2 is YFSETQ.

The rearrangement links TRBV6-5 to TRBJ1-2; D may be TRBD1 (5 bases). The CDR3 is 14 residues long. CDR1 is MNHEY and CDR2 is SVGAGI in the germline V gene. V was pared by 5 bases and J by 8 bases, with 18 bases between. CDR3: CASSPTGLPLGYTF. The CDR3 nucleotides read TGTGCCAGCAGTCCCACGGGACTTCCCCTGGGCTACACCTTC.

This clone appeared once. The chain couples TRBV10-3 to TRBJ2-3; 11 bases are shared with TRBD2. Germline V gives CDR1 ENHRY, CDR2 SYGVKD. This CDR3 spans 18 amino acids. V gave up 0 bases and J gave up 2 bases; unmatched junction bases: 7. The DNA for the CDR3 is TGTGCCATCAGTGAGTCGTGGCTAGCGGGAGGACACACAGATACGCAGTATTTT. It is translated as CAISESWLAGGHTDTQYF.

The CDR3 sequence: CASSRERVHSYEQYF. The CDR3 bases are TGTGCCAGCAGCCGAGAACGGGTTCACTCCTACGAGCAGTACTTC. V usage is TRBV11-2 and J usage is TRBJ2-7; D not resolved. V lost 5 bases, J lost 0 bases, and 14 bases lay in between. This CDR3 has 15 residues. Germline CDR1 reads SGHAT; CDR2 reads FQNNGV.

The V and J genes are TRBV12-3 or TRBV12-4 and TRBJ1-2, with 7 bases aligning to TRBD1. The CDR3 sequence is 13 residues long. J gave up 4 bases and V 3 bases, and 2 bases lay outside the gene matches. CDR3 region: CASSFGTVYGYTF. The CDR3 DNA follows: TGTGCCAGCAGTTTCGGGACAGTCTATGGCTACACCTTC.